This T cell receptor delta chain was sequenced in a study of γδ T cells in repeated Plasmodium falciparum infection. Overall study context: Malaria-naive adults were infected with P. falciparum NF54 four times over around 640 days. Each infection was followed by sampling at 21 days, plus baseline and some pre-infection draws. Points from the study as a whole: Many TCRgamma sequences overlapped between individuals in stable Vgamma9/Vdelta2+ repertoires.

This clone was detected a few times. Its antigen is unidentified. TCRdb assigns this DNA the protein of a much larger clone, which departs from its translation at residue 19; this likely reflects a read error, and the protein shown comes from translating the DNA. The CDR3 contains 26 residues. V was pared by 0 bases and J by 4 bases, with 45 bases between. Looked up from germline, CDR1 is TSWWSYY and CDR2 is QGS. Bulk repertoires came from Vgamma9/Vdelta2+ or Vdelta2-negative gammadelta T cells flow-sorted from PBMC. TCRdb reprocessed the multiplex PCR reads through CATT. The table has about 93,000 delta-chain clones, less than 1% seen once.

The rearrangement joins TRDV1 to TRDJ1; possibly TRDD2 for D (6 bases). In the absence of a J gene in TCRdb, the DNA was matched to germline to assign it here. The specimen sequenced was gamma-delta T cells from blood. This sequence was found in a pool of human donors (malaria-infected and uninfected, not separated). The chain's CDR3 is CALGELRGLPQASGTCVTPTYDKLIF. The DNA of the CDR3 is TGTGCTCTTGGGGAACTGCGCGGCCTTCCCCAAGCATCAGGGACCTGTGTTACCCCGACCTACGATAAACTCATCTTT.